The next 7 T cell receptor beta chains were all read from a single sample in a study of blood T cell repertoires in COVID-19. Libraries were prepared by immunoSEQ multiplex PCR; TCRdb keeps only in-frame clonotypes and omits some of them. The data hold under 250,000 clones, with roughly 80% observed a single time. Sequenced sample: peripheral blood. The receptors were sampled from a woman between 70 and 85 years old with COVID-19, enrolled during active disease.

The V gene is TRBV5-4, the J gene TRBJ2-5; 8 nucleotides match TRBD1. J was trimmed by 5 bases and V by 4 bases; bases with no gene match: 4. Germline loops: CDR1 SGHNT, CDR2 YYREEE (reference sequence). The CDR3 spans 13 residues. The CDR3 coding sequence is TGTGCCAGCAGCCTAGACAGGGGCGAGACCCAGTACTTC. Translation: CASSLDRGETQYF.

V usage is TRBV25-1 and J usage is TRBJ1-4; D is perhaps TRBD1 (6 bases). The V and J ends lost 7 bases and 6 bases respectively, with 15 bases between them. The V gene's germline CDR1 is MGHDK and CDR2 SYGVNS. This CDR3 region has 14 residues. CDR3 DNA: TGTGCCAGCACCCCAAGGGGGAAGGATGAAAAACTGTTTTTT. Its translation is CASTPRGKDEKLFF. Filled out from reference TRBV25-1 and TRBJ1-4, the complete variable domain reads EADIYQTPRYLVIGTGKKITLECSQTMGHDKMYWYQQDPGMELHLIHYSYGVNSTEKGDLSSESTVSRIRTEHFPLTLESARPSHTSQYLCASTPRGKDEKLFFGSGTQLSVL.

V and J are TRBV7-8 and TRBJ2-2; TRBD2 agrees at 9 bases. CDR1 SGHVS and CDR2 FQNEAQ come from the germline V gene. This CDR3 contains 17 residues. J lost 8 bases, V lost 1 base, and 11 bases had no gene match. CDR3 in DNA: TGTGCCAGCAGCTTAGGGCACGGACTAGCGTATTCGGGGGAGCTGTTTTTT. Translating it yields CASSLGHGLAYSGELFF.

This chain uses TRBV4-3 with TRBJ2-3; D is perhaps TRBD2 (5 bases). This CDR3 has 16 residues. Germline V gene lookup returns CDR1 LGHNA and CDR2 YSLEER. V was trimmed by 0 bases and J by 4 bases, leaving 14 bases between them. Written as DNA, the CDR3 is TGCGCCAGCAGCCAAGATCAAGGGTTCGGGGCAGATACGCAGTATTTT. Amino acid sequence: CASSQDQGFGADTQYF.

The CDR3 loop is CASSPEGLDYGYTF. CDR3 sequence (DNA): TGTGCCAGCTCACCGGAGGGGCTGGACTATGGCTACACCTTC. The chain recombines TRBV18 with TRBJ1-2, with D possibly matching TRBD1 (5 bases). Germline V gene data show CDR1 as KGHSH and CDR2 as LQKENI. The length of the CDR3 is 14 residues. The V and J ends lost 3 bases and 3 bases respectively, with 11 bases between them.

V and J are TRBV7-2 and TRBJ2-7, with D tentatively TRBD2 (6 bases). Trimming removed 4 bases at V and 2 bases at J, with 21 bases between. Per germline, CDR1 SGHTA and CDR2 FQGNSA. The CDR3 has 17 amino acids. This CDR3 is CASSSRRTGSRTYEQYF. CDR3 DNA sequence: TGTGCCAGCAGCTCCAGGAGGACCGGGAGTAGAACCTACGAGCAGTACTTC. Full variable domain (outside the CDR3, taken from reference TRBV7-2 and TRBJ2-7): GAGVSQSPSNKVTEKGKDVELRCDPISGHTALYWYRQSLGQGLEFLIYFQGNSAPDKSGLPSDRFSAERTGGSVSTLTIQRTQQEDSAVYLCASSSRRTGSRTYEQYFGPGTRLTVT.

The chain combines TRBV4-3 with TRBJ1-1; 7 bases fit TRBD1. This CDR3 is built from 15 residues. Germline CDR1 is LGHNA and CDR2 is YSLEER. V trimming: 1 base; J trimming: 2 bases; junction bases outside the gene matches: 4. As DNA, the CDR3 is TGCGCCAGCAGCCAAGCCGACAGGGCAAACACTGAAGCTTTCTTT. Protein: CASSQADRANTEAFF.